The 9 T cell receptor beta chains reported below all come from one sample, sequenced in a study of T cells in women clearing cervical HPV infection. The data were produced by immunoSEQ multiplex PCR, yet TCRdb's version contains in-frame clones alone and is incomplete. The table for this sample gives more than 20,000 clones. The sample consisted of blood buffy coat. The receptors stem from a woman between 18 and 70 years old with a cervical HPV16 infection that either progressed to CIN3+ or cleared (not recorded which).

Regarding this clone: The read stops 3 residues short of the end of the CDR3; the missing end is completed from the germline J gene. V is TRBV7-9 and J is TRBJ2-2; 7 nucleotides match TRBD2. Germline CDR1 reads SEHNR; CDR2 reads FQNEAQ (reference sequence). The length of the CDR3 is 14 residues. CDR3 region: CASSSGGNNEKLFF. The covered CDR3 bases are TGTGCCAGCAGCTCGGGGGGAAATAATGAAAAG.

As concerns this clone: The read ends 3 residues early relative to the CDR3; the germline J gene fills the gap. V and J are TRBV7-9 and TRBJ1-1; the D is unclear. CDR3 length: 14 amino acids. Germline V gene data show CDR1 as SEHNR and CDR2 as FQNEAQ (reference sequence). Trimming took 3 bases from V and 5 from J, leaving 13 bases between them. This CDR3 is CASSLFPGGTEAFF. The CDR3 bases that were read are TGTGCCAGCAGCTTGTTTCCCGGTGGTACTGAA.

Worth noting for this clone: From the germline J gene comes the end of the CDR3, since the read stops 3 residues before it. This chain links TRBV13 with TRBJ1-2, with 8 bases that match TRBD1. The CDR3 loop spans 15 amino acids. V shed 4 bases and J 7 bases; nucleotides not matched to a gene: 11. CDR1 is PRHDT and CDR2 is FYEKMQ in the germline V gene (reference sequence). CDR3 loop: CASSSRTGRDSGYTF. The part of the CDR3 DNA that was read is TGTGCCAGCAGCTCGCGGACAGGGAGAGATTCTGGC.

A note on this clone: With the read ending 3 residues before the CDR3 end, the germline J gene is used to fill in that end. This rearrangement joins TRBV7-2 to TRBJ2-7; 7 nucleotides align to TRBD1. The V gene's germline CDR1 is SGHTA and CDR2 FQGNSA. V lost 5 bases, J lost 1 base, and 8 bases stayed unmatched. The CDR3 totals 15 residues. The CDR3 sequence: CASSPFGTESYEQYF. CDR3 bases read: TGTGCCAGCAGCCCCTTCGGGACAGAATCCTACGAG.

Frequency places this clone as medium-sized. The read is 3 residues too short to cover the CDR3 end, so that end is filled in from the germline J gene. This sequence joins TRBV14 and TRBJ2-6, with 8 bases that match TRBD1. CDR1 is SGHDN, CDR2 FVKESK, per germline. The CDR3 covers 15 residues. V lost 4 bases, J lost 2 bases, and 1 base stayed unmatched. The CDR3 is CASSLDRAGANVLTF. The covered CDR3 bases are TGTGCCAGCAGCCTGGACAGGGCTGGGGCCAACGTC.

Turning to this clone: The missing CDR3 end, 3 residues past where the read stops, is filled in from the germline J gene. This chain links TRBV2 with TRBJ1-2; 9 nucleotides agree with TRBD1. Germline assignment: CDR1 SNHLY and CDR2 FYNNEI. CDR3 length: 13 amino acids. The sequenced part of the CDR3 DNA is TGTGCCAGCAGTGATGGACAGGGGTACGGC. Protein product: CASSDGQGYG. The full-length CDR3 reads as CASSDGQGYGYTF.

Concerning this clone itself: The read stops 3 residues short of the end of the CDR3; the missing end is completed from the germline J gene. J is TRBJ2-7 and V is TRBV5-3, with no clear D. TRBV5-3 is an ORF; its function is uncertain. Trimming cost V 5 bases and J 2 bases, with 5 bases left between them. The CDR3 has 11 amino acids. Partial CDR3 DNA: TGTGCCAGAAGTAAAACCTACGAG. Translated: CARSKTYE. The complete CDR3 reads CARSKTYEQYF.

On this clone: The DNA ends 3 residues before the CDR3 does, and the rest of the CDR3 is filled in from the germline J gene. This chain joins TRBV5-1 and TRBJ1-6, with 7 bases identical to TRBD1. V gave up 2 bases and J gave up 5 bases; unmatched junction bases: 4. There are 15 residues in the CDR3. Germline V CDR1 and CDR2: SGHRS, YFSETQ. The covered CDR3 bases are TGCGCCAGCAGCTTAGGGGGCGCGGATAATTCACCC. Protein: CASSLGGADNSP. The whole CDR3 region reads CASSLGGADNSPLHF.

A note on this clone: The CDR3 extends 3 residues past the end of the read, so its final part is completed from the germline J gene. The genes are TRBV7-8 and TRBJ1-1; D perhaps matches TRBD1 (5 bases). This CDR3 has 16 amino acids. V was cut by 1 base and J by 3 bases, with 15 bases left in between. Germline V gene sequence: CDR1 SGHVS, CDR2 FQNEAQ. The DNA read from the CDR3 is TGTGCCAGCAGCTTAGGAAGCCAGGGTAGGGACACTGAA. Protein product: CASSLGSQGRDTE. The entire CDR3 is CASSLGSQGRDTEAFF.